Listed here are 3 T cell receptor beta chains from one sample, sequenced in a study of HIV-infected patients and healthy controls. Roughly three months, about 14 weeks, into antiretroviral therapy, follow-up blood was collected. All unsorted peripheral T cells were captured because whole blood was used without fractionation. Approximately 510 ng RNA was reverse transcribed with alpha and beta constant-region primers. Each of the alpha and beta chains got its own library through chain-specific third strand synthesis with indices. TCRdb re-analysed the 5' RACE reads in MiXCR, keeping a single row per CDR3 protein. This table has 9,400 or so distinct CDR3 sequences, 8.5% to 9% appearing once. The sequencing here drew on blood, taken during antiretroviral therapy. Receptors originate from an adult with HIV infection.

This clonotype was detected many times. This chain joins TRBV2 and TRBJ2-7; D possibly corresponds to TRBD1 (6 bases). The germline V gene has CDR1 SNHLY and CDR2 FYNNEI. The CDR3 sequence is 16 residues long. Deletions cut 6 bases from V and 2 bases from J, with 20 bases between. The CDR3 sequence is CASRRDIGLLTYEQYV. The CDR3 DNA follows: TGTGCCAGCAGACGGGACATAGGCCTATTGACCTACGAGCAGTACGTC.

This clonotype was counted at least ten times. V is TRBV7-2 and J is TRBJ1-6; a weak D match, TRBD1 (5 bases). V dropped 6 bases and J dropped 6 bases, with 12 bases sitting between them. The CDR3 runs 14 residues. Germline CDR1 SGHTA, CDR2 FQGNSA. As DNA, the CDR3 is TGTGCCAGCAGTTTGGGACTGATTAATTCACCCCTCCACTTT. It translates to CASSLGLINSPLHF.

This clonotype was recorded many times. The rearrangement joins TRBV5-1 to TRBJ1-2, with a weak D call TRBD1 (5 bases). V was pared by 2 bases and J by 5 bases, with 16 bases between. CDR1 is SGHRS and CDR2 is YFSETQ in the germline V gene. The length of the CDR3 is 15 residues. This CDR3 is CASSLLGTRVYGYTF. The CDR3 coding sequence is TGCGCCAGCAGCTTACTGGGGACCAGGGTTTATGGCTACACCTTC.